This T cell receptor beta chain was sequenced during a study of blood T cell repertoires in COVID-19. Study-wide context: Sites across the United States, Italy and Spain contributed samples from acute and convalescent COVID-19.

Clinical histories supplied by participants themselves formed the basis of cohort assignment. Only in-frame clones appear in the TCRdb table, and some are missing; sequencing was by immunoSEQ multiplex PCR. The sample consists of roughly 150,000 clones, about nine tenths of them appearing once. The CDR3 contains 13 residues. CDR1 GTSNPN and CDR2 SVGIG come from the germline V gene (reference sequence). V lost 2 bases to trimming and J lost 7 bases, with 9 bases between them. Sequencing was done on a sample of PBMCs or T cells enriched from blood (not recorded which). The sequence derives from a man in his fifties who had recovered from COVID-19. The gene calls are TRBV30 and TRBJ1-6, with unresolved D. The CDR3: CAWSRGMNSPLHF. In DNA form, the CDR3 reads TGTGCCTGGAGTCGGGGTATGAATTCACCCCTCCACTTT.